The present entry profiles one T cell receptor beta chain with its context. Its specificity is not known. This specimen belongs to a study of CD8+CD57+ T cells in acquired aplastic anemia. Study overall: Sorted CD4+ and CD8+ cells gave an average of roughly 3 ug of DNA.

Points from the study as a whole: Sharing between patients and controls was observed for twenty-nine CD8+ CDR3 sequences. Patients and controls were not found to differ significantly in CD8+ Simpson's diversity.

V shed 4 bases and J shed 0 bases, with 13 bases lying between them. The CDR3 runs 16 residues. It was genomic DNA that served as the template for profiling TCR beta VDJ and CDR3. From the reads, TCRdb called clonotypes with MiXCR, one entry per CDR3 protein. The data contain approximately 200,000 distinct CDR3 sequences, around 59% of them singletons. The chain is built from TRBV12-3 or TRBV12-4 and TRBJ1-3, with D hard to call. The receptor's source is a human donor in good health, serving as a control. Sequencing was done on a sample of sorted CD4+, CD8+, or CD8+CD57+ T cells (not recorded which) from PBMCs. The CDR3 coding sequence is TGTGCCAGCAGTTCACAATTCCCAGACTCTGGAAACACCATATATTTT. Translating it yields CASSSQFPDSGNTIYF.